The 31 T cell receptor delta chains below were found in one sample sequenced in a study of Vδ1+ human thymocytes. The study, taken as a whole, reports: Highly polyclonal TRG and TRD repertoires with Gaussian CDR3 length distributions appeared in thymus.

Sequences come from RNA converted to cDNA by reverse transcription. CDR3 amplicons came from multiplex PCR with pooled V-gene forward and constant-region reverse primers. TCRdb used CATT to re-call clones from the multiplex PCR reads. This table holds 50,000 to 60,000 delta-chain clones, less than 15% found once. These receptors have no identified antigens. The material sequenced was Vdelta1+ gamma-delta thymocytes from the thymus. Subset denoted: FACS-sorted CD3+ TCRalphabeta- TCRVdelta1+ TCRVdelta2- thymocytes. The source of these receptors is a girl in the first two years of life who had congenital heart surgery.

J is TRDJ1 and V is TRDV1, with TRDD3 matching 13 bases. Germline V gives CDR1 TSWWSYY, CDR2 QGS. V was clipped by 0 bases and J by 0 bases; unmatched bases: 7. The CDR3 has 19 residues. CDR3 region: CALGELYWGIRPYTDKLIF. The CDR3 DNA sequence: TGTGCTCTTGGGGAACTGTACTGGGGGATACGCCCGTACACCGATAAACTCATCTTT.

This clone was observed a handful of times. The chain carries TRDV1 and TRDJ1, with TRDD3 as a possible D gene (5 bases). Deletions cut 1 base from V and 1 base from J, with 19 bases between. Germline V gene lookup returns CDR1 TSWWSYY and CDR2 QGS. CDR3 length: 18 residues. The CDR3 nucleotides read TGTGCTCTTGGGGAACCAGCAACTACCGATACCAGCACCGATAAACTCATCTTT. Protein sequence: CALGEPATTDTSTDKLIF.

The V gene is TRDV1, the J gene TRDJ1; no clear D. The germline V gene has CDR1 TSWWSYY and CDR2 QGS. The CDR3 extends over 15 amino acids. V lost 0 bases to trimming and J lost 3 bases, with 11 bases between them. CDR3 amino acids: CALGELHRGADKLIF. The CDR3 nucleotides read TGTGCTCTTGGGGAACTCCATAGAGGTGCCGATAAACTCATCTTT.

This clone was counted between two and nine times. The chain joins TRDV1 to TRDJ1; D not certain. Germline CDR1 reads TSWWSYY; CDR2 reads QGS. Trimming cost V 5 bases and J 0 bases, with 22 bases left between them. The CDR3 runs 18 residues. CDR3 in amino acids: CALGSPISHASYTDKLIF. CDR3 coding DNA: TGTGCTCTTGGGTCCCCCATTTCCCACGCCTCGTACACCGATAAACTCATCTTT.

This chain links TRDV1 with TRDJ1; perhaps TRDD3 as D (5 bases). Germline loops: CDR1 TSWWSYY, CDR2 QGS. The CDR3 sequence is 15 residues long. Trimming removed 6 bases from V and 2 bases from J, with 16 bases in between. The CDR3 DNA reads TGTGCTCTTGGTCCTCTCGGGATGGCTACCGATAAACTCATCTTT. This gives the protein CALGPLGMATDKLIF.

This clone was detected only a few times. The chain carries TRDV1 and TRDJ1; 9 bases agree with TRDD3. The junction had 24 bases not matched to a gene; V was cut back by 4 bases and J by 0 bases. The CDR3 is 22 residues long. Germline V gene lookup returns CDR1 TSWWSYY and CDR2 QGS. The CDR3 DNA sequence: TGTGCTCTTGGGGGAGGCGACCCTGTACTGGGGGACCCTCTCCCCTACACCGATAAACTCATCTTT. It is translated as CALGGGDPVLGDPLPYTDKLIF.

The J gene is TRDJ1, the V gene TRDV1; D ambiguous. Trimming took off 0 bases at V and 4 bases at J, with 15 bases between the two ends. CDR3 length equals 16 residues. Germline V gene data show CDR1 as TSWWSYY and CDR2 as QGS. The CDR3 loop is CALGELANLGDDKLIF. In nucleotides, the CDR3 is TGTGCTCTTGGGGAACTAGCTAATTTGGGTGACGATAAACTCATCTTT.

Details on this clone: Other DNA sequences of this sample code for an identical CDR3. The chain recombines TRDV1 with TRDJ2; 9 nucleotides align to TRDD3. The CDR3 is 21 residues long. CDR1 is TSWWSYY, CDR2 QGS, per germline. Unmatched junction bases numbered 22, after V lost 2 bases and J lost 6 bases. The CDR3 spells CALGEAFLCPGGYPKPAQLFF. In DNA form, the CDR3 reads TGTGCTCTTGGGGAAGCTTTCCTATGTCCCGGGGGATACCCAAAGCCAGCACAACTCTTCTTT.

In its sample, this clone was seen a few times. The V gene is TRDV1, the J gene TRDJ1; D is ambiguous. Germline CDR1 is TSWWSYY and CDR2 is QGS. CDR3 length: 19 amino acids. Trimming pared 1 base from V and 10 bases from J, leaving 31 bases between. CDR3 region: CALGEPSFKAYSGLAILIF. CDR3 coding DNA: TGTGCTCTTGGGGAACCCTCCTTTAAGGCGTATTCAGGGTTGGCAATACTCATCTTT.

This chain links TRDV1 with TRDJ1; unclear D gene. V gave up 2 bases and J gave up 4 bases, with 14 bases separating them. CDR3 length equals 15 residues. CDR1 TSWWSYY and CDR2 QGS come from the germline V gene. The CDR3 bases are TGTGCTCTTGGGGAAGGGTCAAATCCCCGCGATAAACTCATCTTT. Translation gives CALGEGSNPRDKLIF.

This clone appeared a few times. The chain couples TRDV2 to TRDJ1; 13 bases are a match to TRDD3. The CDR3 loop spans 18 amino acids. The junction had 11 bases not matched to a gene; V was cut back by 5 bases and J by 0 bases. From germline, CDR1 is GEAIGNYY and CDR2 EKD. DNA for the CDR3: TGTGCCTGTGTGGATGATACTGGGGGATACGAGTACACCGATAAACTCATCTTT. Amino acids: CACVDDTGGYEYTDKLIF.

This clone was counted only a few times. V is TRDV1 and J is TRDJ1, with 7 bases lining up with TRDD3. The V gene's germline CDR1 is TSWWSYY and CDR2 QGS. V was pared by 2 bases and J by 5 bases, with 11 bases of the junction left unmatched. The CDR3 has 16 amino acids. The CDR3 coding sequence is TGTGCTCTTGGGGAAGCCCAAGGGGGATTCTCTGATAAACTCATCTTT. Amino acid sequence: CALGEAQGGFSDKLIF.

A single count supports this clone. A read error may explain this, as a much larger clone is one base away. The sample holds other DNA sequences that translate to the same CDR3. J is TRDJ1 and V is TRDV1, with D tentatively TRDD3 (5 bases). Germline V gene lookup returns CDR1 TSWWSYY and CDR2 QGS. The length of the CDR3 is 12 residues. This chain's CDR3 is CALGEPEMELIF. The CDR3 DNA follows: TGCGCTCTTGGGGAACCAGAGATGGAACTCATCTTT.

This chain connects TRDV1 to TRDJ1; 11 nucleotides line up with TRDD3. The CDR3 consists of 19 residues. V shed 5 bases and J 0 bases; nucleotides not matched to a gene: 14. CDR1 TSWWSYY and CDR2 QGS come from the germline V gene. The CDR3 bases are TGTGCTCTTGGGAACCCCCTATTTCTGGGGGATACATACACCGATAAACTCATCTTT. Its protein is CALGNPLFLGDTYTDKLIF.

In this sample, this clone turned up a few times. The chain employs TRDV1 and TRDJ1, with 8 bases aligning to TRDD3. CDR3 length: 17 residues. V lost 3 bases, J lost 0 bases, and 9 bases stayed unmatched. Per germline, CDR1 TSWWSYY and CDR2 QGS. This chain's CDR3 is CALGDRLLGDYTDKLIF. In DNA, the CDR3 is TGTGCTCTTGGGGACCGCTTGCTGGGGGACTACACCGATAAACTCATCTTT.

On this clone itself: The germline gene is not matched at one end of the junction; a read error may be the cause. This specimen includes other DNA sequences encoding the same CDR3. The chain has TRDV2 and TRDJ1; the match to TRDD3 covers 7 bases. The CDR3 length is 17 residues. Germline V gene sequence: CDR1 GEAIGNYY, CDR2 EKD. CDR3 region: CACDTASPGDRIWLLIF. The CDR3 bases are TGTGCCTGTGACACCGCTTCGCCTGGGGATAGGATCTGGTTGCTCATCTTC.

V gene TRDV1 combines with J gene TRDJ1; TRDD3 agrees at 10 bases. Germline assignment: CDR1 TSWWSYY and CDR2 QGS. The trim removed 2 bases at V and 9 bases at J, leaving 24 bases unmatched. The CDR3 spans 20 residues. CDR3 region: CALGESPPTTYKTGGSELIF. DNA for the CDR3: TGTGCTCTTGGGGAATCCCCCCCCACTACGTACAAAACTGGGGGATCGGAACTCATCTTT.

This clone was seen only a few times. The rearrangement links TRDV1 to TRDJ1; 9 bases are shared with TRDD2. The V and J ends lost 1 base and 4 bases, in that order; junction bases with no gene match: 25. The CDR3 is 22 amino acids. Germline-derived CDR1 and CDR2 are TSWWSYY and QGS. This CDR3 is CALGEPSLPTRGPCGGDDKLIF. The CDR3 bases are TGTGCTCTTGGGGAACCCAGCCTTCCTACAAGGGGACCGTGTGGGGGGGACGATAAACTCATCTTT.

The sample holds a few counts of this clone. The chain has TRDV2 and TRDJ1; TRDD3 matches 11 bases. Per the germline V gene, CDR1 is GEAIGNYY and CDR2 is EKD. Trimming cost V 1 base and J 0 bases; bases outside gene matches: 3. The CDR3 is 16 amino acids. CDR3 nucleotides: TGTGCCTGTGACACGTACTGGGGGATAAACACCGATAAACTCATCTTT. It translates to CACDTYWGINTDKLIF.

This clone came up a few times. The chain links TRDV2 to TRDJ1; 9 positions match TRDD3. The CDR3 is 18 residues long. With V trimmed by 6 bases and J by 3 bases, 19 bases remained unmatched. Germline CDR1 GEAIGNYY, CDR2 EKD. CDR3: CACINCGAGGFYPDKLIF. The CDR3, as DNA: TGTGCCTGTATTAATTGCGGCGCTGGGGGATTCTACCCCGATAAACTCATCTTT.

The chain has TRDV1 and TRDJ1; D gene unclear. The CDR3 consists of 15 residues. V shed 4 bases and J shed 4 bases, with 16 bases lying between them. Germline values: CDR1 TSWWSYY, CDR2 QGS. CDR3 sequence: CALGVPPQHSDKLIF. The CDR3, as DNA: TGTGCTCTTGGGGTCCCCCCCCAGCATAGCGATAAACTCATCTTT.

The chain joins TRDV1 to TRDJ1, with 10 bases that match TRDD3. The germline CDR1 and CDR2 sequences are TSWWSYY and QGS. V lost 0 bases, J lost 3 bases, and 16 bases stayed unmatched. CDR3 size: 20 residues. The CDR3 DNA reads as TGTGCTCTTGGGGAACTAGTACTCCTACGGGTACTGGGGGATGCCGATAAACTCATCTTT. Translating it yields CALGELVLLRVLGDADKLIF.

This clone was seen only a few times. The chain has TRDV1 and TRDJ1; 12 nucleotides line up with TRDD3. This CDR3 comprises 21 residues. CDR1 is TSWWSYY, CDR2 QGS, per germline. With V trimmed by 3 bases and J by 0 bases, 17 bases remained unmatched. DNA for the CDR3: TGTGCTCTTGGGGACCCAGGCGCCTCGCACTGGGGGATACCCAACACCGATAAACTCATCTTT. It is translated as CALGDPGASHWGIPNTDKLIF.

The V gene is TRDV1, the J gene TRDJ1; 11 bases are a match to TRDD3. V shed 2 bases and J 3 bases; nucleotides not matched to a gene: 11. CDR1 and CDR2 (germline): TSWWSYY, QGS. The CDR3 runs 18 residues. For the CDR3, the DNA is TGTGCTCTTGGGGAAGGACCCACGTGGGGGATACGAGCCGATAAACTCATCTTT. Translated: CALGEGPTWGIRADKLIF.

The genes are TRDV1 and TRDJ1; tentatively, D is TRDD2 or TRDD3 (5 bases each). CDR3 size: 22 residues. Germline-derived CDR1 and CDR2 are TSWWSYY and QGS. Between the trimmed V and J ends, which lost 3 bases and 0 bases, there was a span of 32 bases. This chain's CDR3 is CALGEDKPSPQESPPYTDKLIF. The CDR3 bases are TGTGCTCTTGGGGAGGATAAACCTTCGCCACAGGAGTCCCCACCTTACACCGATAAACTCATCTTT.

This chain links TRDV1 with TRDJ1; 11 bases are a match to TRDD3. This CDR3 spans 22 amino acids. The junction had 18 bases not matched to a gene; V was cut back by 0 bases and J by 0 bases. The germline CDR1 and CDR2 sequences are TSWWSYY and QGS. In nucleotides, the CDR3 is TGTGCTCTTGGGGAACTGGGGTCGGTATATCCTGGGGGATACTCGTACACCGATAAACTCATCTTT. Encoded protein: CALGELGSVYPGGYSYTDKLIF.

This clone has more than one count but fewer than ten. In the same sample, other DNA sequences code for this CDR3. V is TRDV1 and J is TRDJ1; 7 bases line up with TRDD3. There are 15 residues in the CDR3. The germline CDR1 and CDR2 sequences are TSWWSYY and QGS. V lost 3 bases to trimming and J lost 0 bases; unmatched junction nucleotides: 4. The CDR3, as DNA: TGTGCTCTTGGGGAGCGGGGGGGATACACCGATAAACTCATCTTT. It encodes CALGERGGYTDKLIF.

This clone was counted only a few times. The chain is built from TRDV1 and TRDJ1; 13 positions match TRDD3. Trimming at V came to 3 bases and at J to 0 bases, leaving 28 bases not matched to a gene. This CDR3 has 25 amino acids. Germline V gene lookup returns CDR1 TSWWSYY and CDR2 QGS. The CDR3 DNA sequence: TGTGCTCTTGGGGACAAAAAACAGCCTACTCCCGTACTGGGGGATACGCCCCCGTACACCGATAAACTCATCTTT. Translating gives CALGDKKQPTPVLGDTPPYTDKLIF.

V is TRDV1 and J is TRDJ1; D tentatively reads TRDD2 or TRDD3 (6 bases each). Trimming took off 4 bases at V and 3 bases at J, with 33 bases between the two ends. The CDR3 runs 21 residues. Looked up from germline, CDR1 is TSWWSYY and CDR2 is QGS. Here the CDR3 reads CALGVPSHWVPKPSGPDKLIF. CDR3 nucleotide sequence: TGTGCTCTTGGGGTTCCTTCCCACTGGGTACCCAAACCCTCTGGACCCGATAAACTCATCTTT.

V gene TRDV1 combines with J gene TRDJ1, with TRDD3 matching over 10 bases. The junction had 3 bases not matched to a gene; V was cut back by 1 base and J by 1 base. There are 16 residues in the CDR3. The V gene's germline CDR1 is TSWWSYY and CDR2 QGS. The CDR3 spells CALGEPGGYPTDKLIF. Written as DNA, the CDR3 is TGTGCTCTTGGGGAACCTGGGGGATATCCCACCGATAAACTCATCTTT.

The chain couples TRDV1 to TRDJ1; D gene unclear. This CDR3 spans 16 amino acids. Looked up from germline, CDR1 is TSWWSYY and CDR2 is QGS. Deletions cut 1 base from V and 2 bases from J, with 14 bases between. CDR3 sequence: CALGEHPRSRTDKLIF. For the CDR3, the DNA is TGTGCTCTTGGGGAACACCCCCGAAGCCGAACCGATAAACTCATCTTT.